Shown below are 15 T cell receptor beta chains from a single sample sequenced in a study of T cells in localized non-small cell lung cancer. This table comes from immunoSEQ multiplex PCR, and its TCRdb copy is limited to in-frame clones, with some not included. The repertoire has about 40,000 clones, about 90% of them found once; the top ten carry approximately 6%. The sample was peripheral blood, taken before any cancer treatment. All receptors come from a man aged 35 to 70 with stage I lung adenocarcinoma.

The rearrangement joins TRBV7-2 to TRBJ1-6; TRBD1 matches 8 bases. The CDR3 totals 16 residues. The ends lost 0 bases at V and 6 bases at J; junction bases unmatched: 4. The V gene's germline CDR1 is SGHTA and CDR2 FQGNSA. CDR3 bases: TGTGCCAGCAGCTTAGCAGGACAGGGAACTAATTCACCCCTCCACTTT. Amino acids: CASSLAGQGTNSPLHF.

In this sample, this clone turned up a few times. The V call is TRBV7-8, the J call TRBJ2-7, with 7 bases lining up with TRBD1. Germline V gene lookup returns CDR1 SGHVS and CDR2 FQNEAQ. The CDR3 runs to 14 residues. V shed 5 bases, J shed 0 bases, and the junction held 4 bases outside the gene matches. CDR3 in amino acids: CASSRGTVSYEQYF. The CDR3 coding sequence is TGTGCCAGCAGCCGAGGGACAGTCTCCTACGAGCAGTACTTC. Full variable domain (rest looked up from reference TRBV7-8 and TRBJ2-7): GAGVSQSPRYKVAKRGQDVALRCDPISGHVSLFWYQQALGQGPEFLTYFQNEAQLDKSGLPSDRFFAERPEGSVSTLKIQRTQQEDSAVYLCASSRGTVSYEQYFGPGTRLTVT.

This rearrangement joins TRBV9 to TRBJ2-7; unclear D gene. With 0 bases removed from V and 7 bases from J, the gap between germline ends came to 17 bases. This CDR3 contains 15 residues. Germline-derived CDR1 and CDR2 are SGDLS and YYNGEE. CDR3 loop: CASSVGPRRVKEQYF. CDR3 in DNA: TGTGCCAGCAGCGTAGGCCCTCGAAGGGTGAAAGAGCAGTACTTC.

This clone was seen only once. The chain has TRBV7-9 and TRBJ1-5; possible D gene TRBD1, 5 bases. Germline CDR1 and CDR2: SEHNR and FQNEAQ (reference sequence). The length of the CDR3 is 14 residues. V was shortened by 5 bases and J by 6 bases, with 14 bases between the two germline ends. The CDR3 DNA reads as TGTGCCAGCAGCCTTCCGGGGCCACGTCAGCCCCAGCATTTT. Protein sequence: CASSLPGPRQPQHF.

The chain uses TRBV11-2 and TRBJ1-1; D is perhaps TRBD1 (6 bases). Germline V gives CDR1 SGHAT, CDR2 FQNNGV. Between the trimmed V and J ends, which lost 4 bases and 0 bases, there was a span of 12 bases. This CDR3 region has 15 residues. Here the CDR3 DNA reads TGTGCCAGCAGCTCTCGAGGGGGACTGAACACTGAAGCTTTCTTT. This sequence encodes CASSSRGGLNTEAFF.

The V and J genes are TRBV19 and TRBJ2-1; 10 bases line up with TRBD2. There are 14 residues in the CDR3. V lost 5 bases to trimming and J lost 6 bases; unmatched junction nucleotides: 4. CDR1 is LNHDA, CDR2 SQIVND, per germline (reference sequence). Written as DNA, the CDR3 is TGTGCCAGTAGTTCGGGACTAGCGATCAATGAGCAGTTCTTC. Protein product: CASSSGLAINEQFF.

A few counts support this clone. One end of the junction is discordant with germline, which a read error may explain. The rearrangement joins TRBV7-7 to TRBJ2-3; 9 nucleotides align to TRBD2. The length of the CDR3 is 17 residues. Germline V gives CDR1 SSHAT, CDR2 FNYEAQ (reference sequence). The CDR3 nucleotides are TGTGCTAGCAGCCCCACCCAAGCGGGAGGTCACAGAGATACGCAGTATTTT. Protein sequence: CASSPTQAGGHRDTQYF.

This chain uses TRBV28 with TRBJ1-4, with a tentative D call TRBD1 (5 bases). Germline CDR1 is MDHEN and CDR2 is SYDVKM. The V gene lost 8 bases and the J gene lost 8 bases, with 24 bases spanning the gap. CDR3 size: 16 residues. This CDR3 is CASPSPTGGGREKLFF. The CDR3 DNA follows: TGTGCCAGCCCCTCCCCGACCGGTGGGGGAAGAGAAAAACTGTTTTTT.

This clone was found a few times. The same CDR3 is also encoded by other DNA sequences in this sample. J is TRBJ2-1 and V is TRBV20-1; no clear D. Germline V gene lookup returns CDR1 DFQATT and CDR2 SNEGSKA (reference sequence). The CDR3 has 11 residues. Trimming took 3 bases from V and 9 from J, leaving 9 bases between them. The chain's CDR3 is CSASPAPEQFF. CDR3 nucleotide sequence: TGCAGTGCTAGTCCGGCACCTGAGCAGTTCTTC.

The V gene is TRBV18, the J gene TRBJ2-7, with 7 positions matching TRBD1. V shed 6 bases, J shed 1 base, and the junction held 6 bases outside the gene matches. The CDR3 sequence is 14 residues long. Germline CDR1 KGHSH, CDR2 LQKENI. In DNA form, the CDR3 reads TGTGCCAGCTCTCTATTACAGGGGTCCTACGAGCAGTACTTC. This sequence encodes CASSLLQGSYEQYF.

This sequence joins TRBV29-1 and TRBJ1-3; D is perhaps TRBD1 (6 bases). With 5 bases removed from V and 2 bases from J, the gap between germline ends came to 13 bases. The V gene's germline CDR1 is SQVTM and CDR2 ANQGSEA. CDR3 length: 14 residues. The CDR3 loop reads CSVRNREPGNTIYF. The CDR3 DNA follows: TGCAGCGTTCGTAACAGGGAGCCTGGAAACACCATATATTTT. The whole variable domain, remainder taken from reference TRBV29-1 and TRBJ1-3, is SAVISQKPSRDICQRGTSLTIQCQVDSQVTMMFWYRQQPGQSLTLIATANQGSEATYESGFVIDKFPISRPNLTFSTLTVSNMSPEDSSIYLCSVRNREPGNTIYFGEGSWLTVV.

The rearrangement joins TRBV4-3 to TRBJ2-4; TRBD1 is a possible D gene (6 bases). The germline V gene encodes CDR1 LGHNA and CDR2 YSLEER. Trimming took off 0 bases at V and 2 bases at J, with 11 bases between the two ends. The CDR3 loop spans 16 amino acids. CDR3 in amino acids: CASSQDVGGSKNIQYF. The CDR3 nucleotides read TGCGCCAGCAGCCAAGACGTAGGGGGTTCCAAAAACATTCAGTACTTC.

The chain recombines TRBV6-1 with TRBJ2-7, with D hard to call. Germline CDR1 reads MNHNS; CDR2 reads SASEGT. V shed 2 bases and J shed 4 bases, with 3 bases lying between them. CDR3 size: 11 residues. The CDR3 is CASSEWYEQYF. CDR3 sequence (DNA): TGTGCCAGCAGTGAATGGTACGAGCAGTACTTC.

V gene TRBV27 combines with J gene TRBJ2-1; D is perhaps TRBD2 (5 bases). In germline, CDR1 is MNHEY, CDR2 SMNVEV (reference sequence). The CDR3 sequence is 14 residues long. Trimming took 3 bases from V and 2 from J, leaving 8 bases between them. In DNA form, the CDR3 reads TGTGCCAGCAGTTTTTCGGGAACCTACAATGAGCAGTTCTTC. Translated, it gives CASSFSGTYNEQFF.

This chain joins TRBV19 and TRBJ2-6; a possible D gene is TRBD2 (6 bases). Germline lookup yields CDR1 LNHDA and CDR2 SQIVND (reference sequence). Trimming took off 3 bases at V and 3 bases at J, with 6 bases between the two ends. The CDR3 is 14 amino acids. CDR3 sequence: CASSMGGGANVLTF. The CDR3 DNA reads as TGTGCCAGTAGTATGGGGGGTGGGGCCAACGTCCTGACTTTC.